The entry that follows covers one T cell receptor beta chain sequence. The CDR3 spans 14 residues. CDR1 and CDR2 (germline): SNHLY, FYNNEI. J lost 2 bases, V lost 6 bases, and 6 bases had no gene match. The data stem from a study of T cell responses to AZD1222 COVID-19 vaccine. Here immunoSEQ multiplex PCR was the method, and the copy in TCRdb shows in-frame clones only, minus some. Here the sample spans 45,000 to 60,000 clones, 70% to 90% being singletons. The material sequenced was peripheral blood, taken on day 0 of AZD1222 vaccination. V gene TRBV2 combines with J gene TRBJ2-5, with 7 nucleotides matching TRBD1. The sequence came from an adult in good health. Here the CDR3 DNA reads TGTGCCAGCAGGGCCGGGACAGTACAAGAGACCCAGTACTTC. Translation gives CASRAGTVQETQYF.